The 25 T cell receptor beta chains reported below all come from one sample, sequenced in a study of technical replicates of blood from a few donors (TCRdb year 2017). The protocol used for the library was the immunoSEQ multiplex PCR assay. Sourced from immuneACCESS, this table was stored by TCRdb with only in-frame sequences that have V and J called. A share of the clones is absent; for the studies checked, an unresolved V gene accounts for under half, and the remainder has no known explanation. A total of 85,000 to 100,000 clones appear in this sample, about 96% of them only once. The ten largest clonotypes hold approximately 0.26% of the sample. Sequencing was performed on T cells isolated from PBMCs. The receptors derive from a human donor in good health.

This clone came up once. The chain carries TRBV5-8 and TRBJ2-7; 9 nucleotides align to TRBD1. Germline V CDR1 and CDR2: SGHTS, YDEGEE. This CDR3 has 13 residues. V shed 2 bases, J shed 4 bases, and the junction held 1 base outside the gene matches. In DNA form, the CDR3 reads TGTGCCAGCAGCTTCGGGACAGGGTACGAGCAGTACTTC. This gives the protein CASSFGTGYEQYF. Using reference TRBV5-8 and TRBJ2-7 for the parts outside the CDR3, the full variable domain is EAGVTQSPTHLIKTRGQQATLRCSPISGHTSVYWYQQALGLGLQFLLWYDEGEERNRGNFPPRFSGRQFPNYSSELNVNALELEDSALYLCASSFGTGYEQYFGPGTRLTVT.

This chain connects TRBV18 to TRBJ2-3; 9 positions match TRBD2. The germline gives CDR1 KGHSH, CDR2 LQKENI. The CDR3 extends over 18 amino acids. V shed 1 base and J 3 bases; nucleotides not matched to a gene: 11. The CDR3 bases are TGTGCCAGCTCACCACGAGGTTCAAGACTAGCGGATACAGATACGCAGTATTTT. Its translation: CASSPRGSRLADTDTQYF.

CDR3 bases: TGTGCCACCTCACAGCAACTCTCTGGAAACACCATATATTTT. Translation: CATSQQLSGNTIYF. This rearrangement joins TRBV10-3 to TRBJ1-3; D unresolved. The CDR3 consists of 14 residues. Between the trimmed V and J ends, which lost 10 bases and 0 bases, there was a span of 13 bases. CDR1 is ENHRY, CDR2 SYGVKD, per germline.

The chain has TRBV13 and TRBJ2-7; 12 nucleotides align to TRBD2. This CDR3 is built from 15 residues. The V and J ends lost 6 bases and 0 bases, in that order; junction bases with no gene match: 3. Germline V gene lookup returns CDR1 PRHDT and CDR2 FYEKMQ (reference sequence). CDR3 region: CASSSTSGGSYEQYF. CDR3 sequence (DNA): TGTGCCAGCAGTTCGACTAGCGGGGGCTCCTACGAGCAGTACTTC.

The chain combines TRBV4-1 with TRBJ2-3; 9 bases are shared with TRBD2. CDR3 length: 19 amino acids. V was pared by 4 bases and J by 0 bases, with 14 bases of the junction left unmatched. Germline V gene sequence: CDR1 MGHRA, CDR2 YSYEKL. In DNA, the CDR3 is TGCGCCAGCAGCCTCCAACCGGTAGCGGGGGCAACTAGCACAGATACGCAGTATTTT. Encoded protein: CASSLQPVAGATSTDTQYF.

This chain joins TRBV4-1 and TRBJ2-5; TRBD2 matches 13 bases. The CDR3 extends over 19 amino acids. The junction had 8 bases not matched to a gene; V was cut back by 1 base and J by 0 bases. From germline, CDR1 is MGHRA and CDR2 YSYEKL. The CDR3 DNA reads TGCGCCAGCAGCCAAGTGGAGTCACTAGCGGGGGGGTACCAAGAGACCCAGTACTTC. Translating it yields CASSQVESLAGGYQETQYF.

The CDR3 DNA follows: TGTGCCTGGAGTGGGCGAGCGGGGGTGCAAGAGACCCAGTACTTC. Translated, it gives CAWSGRAGVQETQYF. The chain combines TRBV30 with TRBJ2-5, with 8 bases identical to TRBD2. Germline CDR1 GTSNPN, CDR2 SVGIG (reference sequence). The CDR3 spans 15 residues. V lost 1 base, J lost 2 bases, and 6 bases stayed unmatched.

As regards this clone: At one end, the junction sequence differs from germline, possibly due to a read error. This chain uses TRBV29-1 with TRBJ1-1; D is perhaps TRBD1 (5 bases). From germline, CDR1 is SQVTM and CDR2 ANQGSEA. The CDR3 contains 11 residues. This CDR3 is CSVEKEGPEGF. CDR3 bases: TGCAGCGTTGAAAAGGAGGGGCCGGAGGGGTTT. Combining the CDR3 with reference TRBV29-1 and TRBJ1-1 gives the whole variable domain SAVISQKPSRDICQRGTSLTIQCQVDSQVTMMFWYRQQPGQSLTLIATANQGSEATYESGFVIDKFPISRPNLTFSTLTVSNMSPEDSSIYLCSVEKEGPEGFGQGTRLTVV.

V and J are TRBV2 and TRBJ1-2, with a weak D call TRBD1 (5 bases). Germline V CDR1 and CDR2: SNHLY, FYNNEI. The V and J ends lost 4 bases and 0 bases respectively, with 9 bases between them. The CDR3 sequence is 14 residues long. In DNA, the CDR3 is TGTGCCAGCAGTGGACAGAGAGCTAACTATGGCTACACCTTC. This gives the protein CASSGQRANYGYTF. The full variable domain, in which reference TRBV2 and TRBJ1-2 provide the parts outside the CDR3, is EPEVTQTPSHQVTQMGQEVILRCVPISNHLYFYWYRQILGQKVEFLVSFYNNEISEKSEIFDDQFSVERPDGSNFTLKIRSTKLEDSAMYFCASSGQRANYGYTFGSGTRLTVV.

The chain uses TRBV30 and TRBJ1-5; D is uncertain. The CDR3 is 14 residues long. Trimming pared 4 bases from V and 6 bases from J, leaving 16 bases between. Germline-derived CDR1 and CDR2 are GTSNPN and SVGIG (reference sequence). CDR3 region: CAWTPTGLGQPQHF. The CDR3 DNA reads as TGTGCCTGGACCCCCACGGGGTTGGGTCAGCCCCAGCATTTT.

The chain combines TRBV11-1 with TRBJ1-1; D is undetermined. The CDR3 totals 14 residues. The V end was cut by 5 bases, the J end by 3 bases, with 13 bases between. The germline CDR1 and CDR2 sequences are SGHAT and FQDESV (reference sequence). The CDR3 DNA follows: TGTGCCAGCAGCCATAACATGGGAGACACTGAAGCTTTCTTT. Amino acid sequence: CASSHNMGDTEAFF.

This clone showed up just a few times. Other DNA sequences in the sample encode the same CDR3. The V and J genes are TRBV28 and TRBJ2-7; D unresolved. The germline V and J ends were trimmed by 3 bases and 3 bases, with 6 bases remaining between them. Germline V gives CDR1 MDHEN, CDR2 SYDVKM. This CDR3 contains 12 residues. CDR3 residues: CASSFQNYEQYF. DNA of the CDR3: TGTGCCAGCAGTTTCCAAAACTACGAGCAGTACTTC.

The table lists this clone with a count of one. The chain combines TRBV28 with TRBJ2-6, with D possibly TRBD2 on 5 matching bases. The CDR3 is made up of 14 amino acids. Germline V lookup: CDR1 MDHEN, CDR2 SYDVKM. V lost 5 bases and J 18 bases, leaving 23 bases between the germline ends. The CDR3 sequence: CASSTPHEGTLSTF. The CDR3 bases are TGTGCCAGCAGTACGCCCCACGAGGGTACTCTCTCGACTTTC.

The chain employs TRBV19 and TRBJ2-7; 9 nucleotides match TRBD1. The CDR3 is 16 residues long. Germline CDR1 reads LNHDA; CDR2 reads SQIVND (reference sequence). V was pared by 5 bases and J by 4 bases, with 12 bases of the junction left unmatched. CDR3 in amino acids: CASSLRGTGSSYEQYF. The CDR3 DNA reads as TGTGCCAGTAGTCTCCGCGGGACAGGGTCGTCTTACGAGCAGTACTTC.

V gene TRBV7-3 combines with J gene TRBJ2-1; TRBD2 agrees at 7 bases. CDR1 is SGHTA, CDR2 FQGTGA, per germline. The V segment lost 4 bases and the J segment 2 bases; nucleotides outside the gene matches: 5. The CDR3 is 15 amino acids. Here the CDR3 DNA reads TGTGCCAGCAGCTCAGGACTAGGGGCCTACAATGAGCAGTTCTTC. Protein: CASSSGLGAYNEQFF.

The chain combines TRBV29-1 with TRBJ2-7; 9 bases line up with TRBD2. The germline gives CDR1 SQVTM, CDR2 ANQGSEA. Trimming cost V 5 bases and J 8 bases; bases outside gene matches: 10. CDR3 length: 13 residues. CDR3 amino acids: CSVSLAGRQKQYF. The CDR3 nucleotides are TGCAGCGTTAGCCTAGCGGGGCGGCAGAAGCAGTACTTC.

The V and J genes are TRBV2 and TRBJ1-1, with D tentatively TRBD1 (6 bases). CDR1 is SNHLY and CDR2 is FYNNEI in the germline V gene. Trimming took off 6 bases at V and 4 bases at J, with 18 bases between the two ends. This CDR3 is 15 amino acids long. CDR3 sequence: CASRSTRGWSTEAFF. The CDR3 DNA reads TGTGCCAGCAGGTCGACCAGGGGATGGAGCACTGAAGCTTTCTTT.

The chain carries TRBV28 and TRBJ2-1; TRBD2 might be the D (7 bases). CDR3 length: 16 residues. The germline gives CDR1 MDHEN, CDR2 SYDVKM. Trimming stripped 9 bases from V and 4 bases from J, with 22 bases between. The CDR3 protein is CASGGASPKIYNEQFF. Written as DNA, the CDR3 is TGTGCCAGTGGGGGGGCTAGCCCCAAGATATACAATGAGCAGTTCTTC. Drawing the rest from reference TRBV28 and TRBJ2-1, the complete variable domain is DVKVTQSSRYLVKRTGEKVFLECVQDMDHENMFWYRQDPGLGLRLIYFSYDVKMKEKGDIPEGYSVSREKKERFSLILESASTNQTSMYLCASGGASPKIYNEQFFGPGTRLTVL.

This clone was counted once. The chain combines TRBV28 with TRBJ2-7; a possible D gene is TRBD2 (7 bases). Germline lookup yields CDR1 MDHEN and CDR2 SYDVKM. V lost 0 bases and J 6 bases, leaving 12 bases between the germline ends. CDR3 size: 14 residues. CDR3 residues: CASSLWVAGAEQYF. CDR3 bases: TGTGCCAGCAGTTTATGGGTCGCGGGGGCCGAGCAGTACTTC.

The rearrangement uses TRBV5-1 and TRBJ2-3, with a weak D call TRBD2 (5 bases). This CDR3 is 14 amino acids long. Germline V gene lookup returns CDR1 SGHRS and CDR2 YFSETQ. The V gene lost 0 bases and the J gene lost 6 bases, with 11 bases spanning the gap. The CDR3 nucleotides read TGCGCCAGCAGCTTGGAGTCGCCGGGGGATACGCAGTATTTT. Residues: CASSLESPGDTQYF.

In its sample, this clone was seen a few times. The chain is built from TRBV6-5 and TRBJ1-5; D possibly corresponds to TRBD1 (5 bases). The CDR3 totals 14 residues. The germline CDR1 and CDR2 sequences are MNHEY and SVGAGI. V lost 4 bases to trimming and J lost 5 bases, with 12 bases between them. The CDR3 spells CASSSPGGDQPQHF. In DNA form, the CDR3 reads TGTGCCAGCAGTTCCCCCGGAGGGGATCAGCCCCAGCATTTT.

For the CDR3, the DNA is TGTGCCAGCAGTTTATATGCCCTGTCGGGTTACGAGCAGTACTTC. Its translation: CASSLYALSGYEQYF. V usage is TRBV28 and J usage is TRBJ2-7; no definite D call. The germline V gene has CDR1 MDHEN and CDR2 SYDVKM. CDR3 length: 15 amino acids. V lost 1 base, J lost 4 bases, and 14 bases lay in between.

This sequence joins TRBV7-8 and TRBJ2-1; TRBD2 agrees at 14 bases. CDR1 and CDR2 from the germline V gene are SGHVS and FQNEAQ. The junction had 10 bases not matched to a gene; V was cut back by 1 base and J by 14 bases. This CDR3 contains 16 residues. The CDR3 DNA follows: TGTGCCAGCAGCTTAGGACTAGCGGGGGGGCCGGGATGGGAGTTCTTC. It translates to CASSLGLAGGPGWEFF.

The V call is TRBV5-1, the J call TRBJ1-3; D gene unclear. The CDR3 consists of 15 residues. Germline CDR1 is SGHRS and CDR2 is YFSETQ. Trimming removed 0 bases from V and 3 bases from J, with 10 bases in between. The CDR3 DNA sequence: TGCGCCAGCAGCTTGGCATCGAGACATGGAAACACCATATATTTT. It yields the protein CASSLASRHGNTIYF.

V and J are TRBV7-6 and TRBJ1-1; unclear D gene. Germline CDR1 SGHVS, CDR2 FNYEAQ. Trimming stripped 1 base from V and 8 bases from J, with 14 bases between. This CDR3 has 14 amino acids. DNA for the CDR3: TGTGCCAGCAGCTTAGGTTCCGTACACCCCGAAGCTTTCTTT. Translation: CASSLGSVHPEAFF.